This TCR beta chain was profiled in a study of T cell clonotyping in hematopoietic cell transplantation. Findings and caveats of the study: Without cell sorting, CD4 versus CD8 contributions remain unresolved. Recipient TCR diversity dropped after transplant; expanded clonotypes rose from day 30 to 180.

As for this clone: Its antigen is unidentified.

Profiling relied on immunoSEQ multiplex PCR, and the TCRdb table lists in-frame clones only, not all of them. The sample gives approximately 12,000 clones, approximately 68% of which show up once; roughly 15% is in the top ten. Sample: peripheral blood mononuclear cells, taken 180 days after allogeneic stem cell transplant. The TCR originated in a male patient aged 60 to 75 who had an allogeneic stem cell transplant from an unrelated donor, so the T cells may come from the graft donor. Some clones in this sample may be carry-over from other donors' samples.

The CDR3 spells CASSEEQVTNTGELFF. The CDR3 bases are TGTGCCAGCAGTGAAGAGCAGGTTACGAACACCGGGGAGCTGTTTTTT. V is TRBV6-1 and J is TRBJ2-2; no clear D. This CDR3 region has 16 residues. V was cut by 1 base and J by 0 bases, with 9 bases left in between. Germline V gene lookup returns CDR1 MNHNS and CDR2 SASEGT.